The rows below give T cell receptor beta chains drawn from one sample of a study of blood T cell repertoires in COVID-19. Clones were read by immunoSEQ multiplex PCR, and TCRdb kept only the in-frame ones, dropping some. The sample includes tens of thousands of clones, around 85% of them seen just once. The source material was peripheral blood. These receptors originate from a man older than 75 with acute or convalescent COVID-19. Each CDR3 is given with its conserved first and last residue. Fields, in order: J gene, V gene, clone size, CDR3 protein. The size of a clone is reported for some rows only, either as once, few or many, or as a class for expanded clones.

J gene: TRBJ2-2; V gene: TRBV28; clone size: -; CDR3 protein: CASSLGQGASNTGELFF
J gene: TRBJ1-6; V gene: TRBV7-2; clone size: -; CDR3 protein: CASSLLAPGQDSPLHF
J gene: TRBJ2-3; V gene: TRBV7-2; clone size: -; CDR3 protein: CASSLLGGTTDTQYF
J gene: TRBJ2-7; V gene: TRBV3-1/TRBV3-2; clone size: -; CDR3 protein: CASNEGTGSTYEQYF
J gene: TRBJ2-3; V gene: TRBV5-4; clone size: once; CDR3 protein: CASSLRLAGGPTDTQYF
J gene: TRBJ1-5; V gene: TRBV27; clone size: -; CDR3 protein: CASSPLQGNQPQHF
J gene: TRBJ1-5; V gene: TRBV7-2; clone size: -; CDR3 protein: CASSLVDTYSNQPQHF
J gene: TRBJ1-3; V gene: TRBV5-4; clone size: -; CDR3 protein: CASSPARGAQAGNTIYF
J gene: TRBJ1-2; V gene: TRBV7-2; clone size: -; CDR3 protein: CASSLLTAASYGYTF
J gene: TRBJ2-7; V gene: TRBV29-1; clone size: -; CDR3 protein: CSVSGTVAYEQYF
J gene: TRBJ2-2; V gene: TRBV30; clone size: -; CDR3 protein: CAWSTAGELFF
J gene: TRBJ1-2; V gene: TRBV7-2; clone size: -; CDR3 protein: CASSLGQGLSGYTF
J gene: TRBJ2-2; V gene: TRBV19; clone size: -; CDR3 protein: CASSIRTGSNTGELFF
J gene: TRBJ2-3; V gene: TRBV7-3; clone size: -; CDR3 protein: CASSLRASTDTQYF
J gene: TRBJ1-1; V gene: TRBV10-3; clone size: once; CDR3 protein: CATGGRGDTEAFF
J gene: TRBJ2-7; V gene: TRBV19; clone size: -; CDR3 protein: CASSTLSRREDRGGYSYEQYF
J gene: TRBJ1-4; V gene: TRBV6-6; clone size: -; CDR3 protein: CASSYGGAYNEKLFF
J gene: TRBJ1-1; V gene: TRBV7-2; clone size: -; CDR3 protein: CASSLTFPAEAFF
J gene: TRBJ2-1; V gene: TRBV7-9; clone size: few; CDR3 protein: CASSPPGGMGNEQFF
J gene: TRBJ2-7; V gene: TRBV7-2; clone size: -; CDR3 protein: CASSLAVTYEQYF
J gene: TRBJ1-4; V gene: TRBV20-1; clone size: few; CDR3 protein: CSASEADNEKLFF
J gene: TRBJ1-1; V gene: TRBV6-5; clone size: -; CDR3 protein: CASSPTGTEAFF
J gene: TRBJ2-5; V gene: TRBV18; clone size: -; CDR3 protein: CASSPTSGQETQYF
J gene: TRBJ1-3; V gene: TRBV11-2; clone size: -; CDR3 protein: CAKQVFSGNTIYF
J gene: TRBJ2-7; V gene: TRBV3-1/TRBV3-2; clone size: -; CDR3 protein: CASSPGEGEQYF
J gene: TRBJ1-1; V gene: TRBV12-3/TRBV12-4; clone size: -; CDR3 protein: CASRWTENTEAFF
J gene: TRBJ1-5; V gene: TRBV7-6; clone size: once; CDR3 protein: CASSLGFGQPQHF
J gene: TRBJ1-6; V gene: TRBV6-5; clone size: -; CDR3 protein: CASSSSHSSYNSPLHF
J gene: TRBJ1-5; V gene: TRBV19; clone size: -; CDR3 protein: CASSIDRAAPQHF
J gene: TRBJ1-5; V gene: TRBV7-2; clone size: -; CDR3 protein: CASSLDTGLGVGSNQPQHF
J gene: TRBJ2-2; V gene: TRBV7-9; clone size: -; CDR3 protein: CASSPPGTGETGELFF
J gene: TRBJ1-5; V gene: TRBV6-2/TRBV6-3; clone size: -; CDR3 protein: CASSYSKGWRSNQPQHF
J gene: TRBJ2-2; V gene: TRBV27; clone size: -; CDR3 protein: CASSKDRGLLNTGELFF
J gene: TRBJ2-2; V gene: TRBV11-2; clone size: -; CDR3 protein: CASSRQGGTLIDGELFF
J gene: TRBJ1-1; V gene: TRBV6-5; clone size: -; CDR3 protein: CASIREAPNTEAFF
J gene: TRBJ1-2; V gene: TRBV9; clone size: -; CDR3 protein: CASSAMGASYGYTF
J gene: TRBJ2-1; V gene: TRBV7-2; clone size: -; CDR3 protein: CASSLVGLAGSSYNEQFF
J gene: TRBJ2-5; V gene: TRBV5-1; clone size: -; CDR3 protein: CASSFLMGGGKEQETQYF
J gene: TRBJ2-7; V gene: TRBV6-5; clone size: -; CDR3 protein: CASSYRTGFYEQYF
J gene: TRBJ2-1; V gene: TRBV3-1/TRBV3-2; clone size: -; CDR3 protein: CASSQAGVENEQFF
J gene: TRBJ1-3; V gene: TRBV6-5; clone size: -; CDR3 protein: CASSYSRQGSGNTIYF